This T cell receptor beta chain came from a study of cytomegalovirus exposure and HLA in healthy donors. The CDR3 is 14 residues long. Trimming shortened V by 6 bases and J by 1 base, and 10 bases separated the two germline ends. Germline V gene sequence: CDR1 MNHNS, CDR2 SASEGT. The PCR employed 60 Vbeta primers together with 13 Jbeta primers. Only in-frame clones appear in the TCRdb table, and some are missing; sequencing was by immunoSEQ multiplex PCR. The sample has about 160,000 clones, about 75% seen once; the top ten hold around 2%. Sequencing used PBMCs. The sequence derives from a female donor in good health and CMV-seronegative. V and J are TRBV6-1 and TRBJ1-3; D unresolved. The CDR3 protein is CASSEWRSGNTIYF. The CDR3 DNA sequence: TGTGCCAGCAGCGAATGGAGGTCTGGAAACACCATATATTTT.